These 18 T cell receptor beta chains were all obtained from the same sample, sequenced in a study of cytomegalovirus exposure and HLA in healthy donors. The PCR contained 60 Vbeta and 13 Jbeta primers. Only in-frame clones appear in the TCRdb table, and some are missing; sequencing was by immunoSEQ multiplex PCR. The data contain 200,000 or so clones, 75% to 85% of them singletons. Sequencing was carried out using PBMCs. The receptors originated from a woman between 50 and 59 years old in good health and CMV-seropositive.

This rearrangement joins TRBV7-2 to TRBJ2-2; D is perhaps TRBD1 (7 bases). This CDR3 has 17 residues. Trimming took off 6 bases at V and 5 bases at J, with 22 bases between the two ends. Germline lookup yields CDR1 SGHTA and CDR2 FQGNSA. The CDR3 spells CASRPRVEGAGTGELFF. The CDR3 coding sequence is TGTGCCAGCAGACCCAGGGTGGAGGGGGCGGGGACCGGGGAGCTGTTTTTT.

CDR3 nucleotides: TGCGCCAGCAGTCTGAGGAGCGCACTACCCTACGAGCAGTACTTC. Its protein is CASSLRSALPYEQYF. This chain uses TRBV23-1 with TRBJ2-7; D remains ambiguous. TRBV23-1 is placed among ORFs of uncertain function. The germline V and J ends were trimmed by 4 bases and 2 bases, with 15 bases remaining between them. This CDR3 has 15 residues.

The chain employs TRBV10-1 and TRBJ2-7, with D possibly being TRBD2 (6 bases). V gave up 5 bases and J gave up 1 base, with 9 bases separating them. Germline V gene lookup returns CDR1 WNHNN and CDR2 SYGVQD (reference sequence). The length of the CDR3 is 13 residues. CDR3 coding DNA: TGCGCCAGCAGTTCGGGGGTATCCTACGAGCAGTACTTC. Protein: CASSSGVSYEQYF.

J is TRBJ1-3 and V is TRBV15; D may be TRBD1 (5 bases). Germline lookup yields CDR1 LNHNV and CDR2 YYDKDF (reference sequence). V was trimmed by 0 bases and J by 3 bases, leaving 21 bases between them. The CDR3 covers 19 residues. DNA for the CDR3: TGTGCCACCAGCAGAGATTATTTAAGGCGGCAGGGAGGTGGAAACACCATATATTTT. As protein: CATSRDYLRRQGGGNTIYF.

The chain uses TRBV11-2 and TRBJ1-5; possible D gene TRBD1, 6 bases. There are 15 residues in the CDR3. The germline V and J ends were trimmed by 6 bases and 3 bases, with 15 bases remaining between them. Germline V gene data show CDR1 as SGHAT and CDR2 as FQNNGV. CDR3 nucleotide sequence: TGTGCCAGCAGTATAGCAGGGGAAGCCAATCAGCCCCAGCATTTT. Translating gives CASSIAGEANQPQHF.

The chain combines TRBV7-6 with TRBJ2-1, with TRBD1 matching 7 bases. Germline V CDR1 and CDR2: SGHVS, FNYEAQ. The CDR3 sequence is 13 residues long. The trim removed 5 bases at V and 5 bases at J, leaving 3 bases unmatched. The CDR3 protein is CASSPGTDNEQFF. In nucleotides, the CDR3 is TGTGCCAGCAGCCCCGGGACAGACAATGAGCAGTTCTTC.

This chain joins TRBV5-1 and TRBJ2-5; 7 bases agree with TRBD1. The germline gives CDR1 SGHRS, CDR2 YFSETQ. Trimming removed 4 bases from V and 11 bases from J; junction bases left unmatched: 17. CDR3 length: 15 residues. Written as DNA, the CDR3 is TGCGCCAGCAGCAAGAGGACAGGACTGCGAGGAGAGCAGTACTTC. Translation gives CASSKRTGLRGEQYF.

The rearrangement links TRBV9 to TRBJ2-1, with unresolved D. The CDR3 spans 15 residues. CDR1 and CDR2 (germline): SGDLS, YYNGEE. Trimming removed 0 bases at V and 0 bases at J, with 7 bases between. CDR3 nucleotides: TGTGCCAGCAGCGTAGGCGGCACCTCCTACAATGAGCAGTTCTTC. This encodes CASSVGGTSYNEQFF.

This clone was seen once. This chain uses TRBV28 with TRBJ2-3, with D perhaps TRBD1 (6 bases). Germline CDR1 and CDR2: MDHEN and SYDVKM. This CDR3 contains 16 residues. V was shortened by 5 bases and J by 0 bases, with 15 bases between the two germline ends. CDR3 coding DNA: TGTGCCAGCAGTCCCCGGACAGACCTGAGCACAGATACGCAGTATTTT. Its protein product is CASSPRTDLSTDTQYF.

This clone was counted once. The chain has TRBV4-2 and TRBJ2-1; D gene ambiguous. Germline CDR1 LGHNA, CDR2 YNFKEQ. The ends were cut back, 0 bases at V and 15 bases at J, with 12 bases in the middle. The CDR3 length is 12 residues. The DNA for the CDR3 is TGTGCCAGCAGCCAAGATGGCCGGGTCGGGTTCTTC. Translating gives CASSQDGRVGFF.

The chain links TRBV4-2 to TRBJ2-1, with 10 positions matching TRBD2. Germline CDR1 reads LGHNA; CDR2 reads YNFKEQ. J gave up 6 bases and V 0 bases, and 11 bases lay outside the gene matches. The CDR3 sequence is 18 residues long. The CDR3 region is CASSQDRGSGRPGNEQFF. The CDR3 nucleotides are TGTGCCAGCAGCCAAGATCGAGGTAGCGGGAGGCCTGGCAATGAGCAGTTCTTC.

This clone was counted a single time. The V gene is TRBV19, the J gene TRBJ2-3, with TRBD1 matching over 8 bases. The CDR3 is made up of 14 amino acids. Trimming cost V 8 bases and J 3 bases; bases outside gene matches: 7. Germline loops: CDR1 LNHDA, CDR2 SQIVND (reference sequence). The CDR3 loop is CASGPGQGTDTQYF. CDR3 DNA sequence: TGTGCCAGTGGTCCTGGACAGGGTACAGATACGCAGTATTTT.

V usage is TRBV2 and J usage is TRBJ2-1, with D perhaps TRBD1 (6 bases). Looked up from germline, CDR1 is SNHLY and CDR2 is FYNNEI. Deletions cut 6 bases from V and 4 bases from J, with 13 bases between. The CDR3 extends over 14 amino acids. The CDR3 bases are TGTGCCAGCAGCCGGACAGAGGTGTACAATGAGCAGTTCTTC. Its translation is CASSRTEVYNEQFF.

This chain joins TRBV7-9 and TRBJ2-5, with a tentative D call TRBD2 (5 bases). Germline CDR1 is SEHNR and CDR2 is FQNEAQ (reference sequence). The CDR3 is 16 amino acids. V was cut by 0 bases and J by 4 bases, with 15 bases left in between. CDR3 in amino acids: CASSLAPGKGTETQYF. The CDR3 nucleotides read TGTGCCAGCAGCTTAGCGCCCGGGAAGGGAACAGAGACCCAGTACTTC.

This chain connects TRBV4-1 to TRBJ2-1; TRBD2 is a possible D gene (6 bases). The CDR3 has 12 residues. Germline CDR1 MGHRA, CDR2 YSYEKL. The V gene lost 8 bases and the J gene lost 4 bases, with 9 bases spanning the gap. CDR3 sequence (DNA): TGCGCCAGCGGGGGGTTTTACAATGAGCAGTTCTTC. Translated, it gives CASGGFYNEQFF.

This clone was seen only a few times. The CDR3 here is CASSGRLAGAALRPYEQYF. DNA for the CDR3: TGTGCCAGCAGCGGCAGACTAGCGGGGGCTGCCCTCAGGCCCTACGAGCAGTACTTC. V usage is TRBV5-5 and J usage is TRBJ2-7, with TRBD2 identical over 12 bases. Germline V gene lookup returns CDR1 SGHKS and CDR2 YYEKEE (reference sequence). V lost 4 bases, J lost 2 bases, and 16 bases stayed unmatched. CDR3 size: 19 residues.

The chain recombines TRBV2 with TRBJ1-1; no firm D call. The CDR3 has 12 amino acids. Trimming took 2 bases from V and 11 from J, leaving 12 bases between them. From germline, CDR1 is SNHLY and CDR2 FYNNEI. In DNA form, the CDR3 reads TGTGCCAGCAGTGAAAAGGAGCCTGGGGCTTTCTTT. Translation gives CASSEKEPGAFF.

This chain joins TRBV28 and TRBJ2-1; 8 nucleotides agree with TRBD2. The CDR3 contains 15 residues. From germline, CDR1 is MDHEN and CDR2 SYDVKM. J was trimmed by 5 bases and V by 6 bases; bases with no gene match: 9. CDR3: CASSDSGRPHNEQFF. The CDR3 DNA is TGTGCCAGCAGCGACAGCGGGAGACCCCACAATGAGCAGTTCTTC.